This T cell receptor (beta chain) derives from a study of cytomegalovirus exposure and HLA in healthy donors. Points from the study as a whole: The study flagged about 150 TCR beta chains as cytomegalovirus-associated. Reported performance of the classifier showed diagnosis of cytomegalovirus status with high specificity and sensitivity.

Libraries were prepared by immunoSEQ multiplex PCR; TCRdb keeps only in-frame clonotypes and omits some of them. The sample holds some 150,000 clones, 87% seen once. Germline V CDR1 and CDR2: LNHNV, YYDKDF (reference sequence). The CDR3 sequence is 16 residues long. Germline trimming cut 3 bases from V and 7 bases from J; bases unmatched to any gene: 9. In regard to this clone: Antigen specificity is unknown.

This sequence was found in a man between 18 and 35 years old in good health and CMV-seropositive. The chain uses TRBV15 and TRBJ2-2; 9 positions agree with TRBD2. What was sequenced was PBMCs. The CDR3 DNA follows: TGTGCCACCAGCAGGGGGGGGCTAGCGGGAATCGGGGAGCTGTTTTTT. Translated, it gives CATSRGGLAGIGELFF.